Shown below are 31 T cell receptor beta chains from a single sample sequenced in a study of shared clonotypes between healthy human individuals. Sequencing used immunoSEQ multiplex PCR; TCRdb keeps in-frame clones, though not all of them. The sample comprises a few million clones, about 90% of which are singletons, and 0.37% rests with the top ten. The sequenced sample was naive CD4+ T cells from PBMCs. As for subset: CD45RA+ positively selected. These receptors originate from a man aged 18 to 29 in good health. Some clones in this sample may be carry-over from other donors' samples.

V is TRBV28 and J is TRBJ2-1, with 11 positions matching TRBD2. CDR3 length: 15 amino acids. The junction had 7 bases not matched to a gene; V was cut back by 3 bases and J by 9 bases. CDR1 and CDR2 (germline): MDHEN, SYDVKM. The CDR3 loop is CASSLVASGRTEQFF. The CDR3 DNA follows: TGTGCCAGCAGTTTGGTGGCTAGCGGGAGGACTGAGCAGTTCTTC.

This chain connects TRBV25-1 to TRBJ2-7; TRBD2 is a possible D gene (5 bases). The germline V gene encodes CDR1 MGHDK and CDR2 SYGVNS. Trimming took 3 bases from V and 1 from J, leaving 13 bases between them. CDR3 length equals 15 residues. CDR3 residues: CASSDNFGDSYEQYF. Here the CDR3 DNA reads TGTGCCAGCAGTGACAATTTCGGGGATTCCTACGAGCAGTACTTC.

With regard to this clone: At the DNA level, this CDR3 is encoded by other sequences in the same sample as well. This chain connects TRBV5-1 to TRBJ2-5; D call uncertain. Trimming pared 4 bases from V and 3 bases from J, leaving 10 bases between. Per the germline V gene, CDR1 is SGHRS and CDR2 is YFSETQ. This CDR3 spans 13 amino acids. The CDR3, as DNA: TGCGCCAGCAGCCCAGGTCCTGAAGAGACCCAGTACTTC. Amino acid sequence: CASSPGPEETQYF. Using reference TRBV5-1 and TRBJ2-5 for the parts outside the CDR3, the full variable domain is KAGVTQTPRYLIKTRGQQVTLSCSPISGHRSVSWYQQTPGQGLQFLFEYFSETQRNKGNFPGRFSGRQFSNSRSEMNVSTLELGDSALYLCASSPGPEETQYFGPGTRLLVL.

Notes on this clone: Distinct nucleotide sequences in the sample also encode this CDR3. This chain connects TRBV6-1 to TRBJ1-5; D is possibly TRBD1 (5 bases). Germline V gene data show CDR1 as MNHNS and CDR2 as SASEGT. The CDR3 is 13 residues long. The V and J ends lost 1 base and 7 bases respectively, with 8 bases between them. DNA of the CDR3: TGTGCCAGCAGTGAAGTTCGGGGGCAGCCCCAGCATTTT. Translating gives CASSEVRGQPQHF.

CDR3 nucleotide sequence: TGCAGCGTTGAGACCTCAACTGAAGCTTTCTTT. This translates into CSVETSTEAFF. This chain connects TRBV29-1 to TRBJ1-1; D uncertain. V lost 3 bases to trimming and J lost 5 bases, with 7 bases between them. Germline V gene sequence: CDR1 SQVTM, CDR2 ANQGSEA. The CDR3 totals 11 residues. The full variable domain, completed using reference TRBV29-1 and TRBJ1-1, is SAVISQKPSRDICQRGTSLTIQCQVDSQVTMMFWYRQQPGQSLTLIATANQGSEATYESGFVIDKFPISRPNLTFSTLTVSNMSPEDSSIYLCSVETSTEAFFGQGTRLTVV.

The chain carries TRBV5-4 and TRBJ2-7; D possibly uses TRBD1 or TRBD2 (6 bases each). Looked up from germline, CDR1 is SGHNT and CDR2 is YYREEE (reference sequence). This CDR3 contains 18 residues. V gave up 0 bases and J gave up 0 bases, with 19 bases separating them. The CDR3 DNA reads as TGTGCCAGCAGCTTGGGCGGCAGGATGGGGGGCCTCTCCTACGAGCAGTACTTC. Protein sequence: CASSLGGRMGGLSYEQYF. The full variable domain, with the rest looked up from reference TRBV5-4 and TRBJ2-7, is ETGVTQSPTHLIKTRGQQVTLRCSSQSGHNTVSWYQQALGQGPQFIFQYYREEENGRGNFPPRFSGLQFPNYSSELNVNALELDDSALYLCASSLGGRMGGLSYEQYFGPGTRLTVT.

The chain uses TRBV6-1 and TRBJ2-5; D is ambiguous. Trimming removed 3 bases from V and 6 bases from J, with 11 bases in between. This CDR3 is built from 13 residues. The germline V gene has CDR1 MNHNS and CDR2 SASEGT. The CDR3 here is CASSDRSLKTQYF. CDR3 nucleotides: TGTGCCAGCAGTGACCGATCCCTAAAGACCCAGTACTTC.

This clone has a single count. V is TRBV27 and J is TRBJ2-7; 7 bases align to TRBD2. This CDR3 has 13 residues. The germline gives CDR1 MNHEY, CDR2 SMNVEV (reference sequence). The junction had 4 bases not matched to a gene; V was cut back by 5 bases and J by 3 bases. CDR3 in amino acids: CASSKGRVYEQYF. For the CDR3, the DNA is TGTGCCAGCAGTAAGGGGAGGGTCTACGAGCAGTACTTC.

V is TRBV5-5 and J is TRBJ1-1; TRBD1 might be the D (6 bases). The CDR3 has 14 amino acids. V dropped 3 bases and J dropped 3 bases, with 12 bases sitting between them. CDR1 is SGHKS and CDR2 is YYEKEE in the germline V gene (reference sequence). In DNA form, the CDR3 reads TGTGCCAGCAGCTCGGGACACAGGGACACTGAAGCTTTCTTT. Residues: CASSSGHRDTEAFF.

The chain uses TRBV9 and TRBJ2-1; tentative D call: TRBD2 (5 bases). Trimming shortened V by 0 bases and J by 1 base, and 8 bases separated the two germline ends. CDR1 is SGDLS, CDR2 YYNGEE, per germline. There are 15 residues in the CDR3. The CDR3: CASSVAAASYNEQFF. The DNA of the CDR3 is TGTGCCAGCAGCGTAGCAGCGGCTTCCTACAATGAGCAGTTCTTC.

This chain uses TRBV28 with TRBJ2-7; TRBD1 aligns across 11 bases. Germline CDR1 and CDR2: MDHEN and SYDVKM. The CDR3 is 16 amino acids. After removal of 4 bases from V and 2 bases from J, the junction contained 7 bases not matched to a gene. This chain's CDR3 is CASSSGSGQGAYEQYF. The CDR3 DNA follows: TGTGCCAGCAGTTCCGGTTCGGGACAGGGGGCCTACGAGCAGTACTTC.

This chain uses TRBV19 with TRBJ2-7; a possible D gene is TRBD1 (5 bases). The CDR3 runs 14 residues. Trimming took off 6 bases at V and 4 bases at J, with 16 bases between the two ends. CDR1 and CDR2 from the germline V gene are LNHDA and SQIVND (reference sequence). In nucleotides, the CDR3 is TGTGCCAGTAGCCTCCAGGGTGTTGGGTACGAGCAGTACTTC. Amino acid sequence: CASSLQGVGYEQYF. Looking up the rest from reference TRBV19 and TRBJ2-7 gives the full variable domain: DGGITQSPKYLFRKEGQNVTLSCEQNLNHDAMYWYRQDPGQGLRLIYYSQIVNDFQKGDIAEGYSVSREKKESFPLTVTSAQKNPTAFYLCASSLQGVGYEQYFGPGTRLTVT.

The CDR3 coding sequence is TGTGCCTGGAGCCTGGGGAGGGGGGGCGACGAGCAGTACTTC. This encodes CAWSLGRGGDEQYF. This chain uses TRBV30 with TRBJ2-7; weak D call: TRBD2 (7 bases). The germline V gene has CDR1 GTSNPN and CDR2 SVGIG (reference sequence). The CDR3 loop spans 14 amino acids. Trimming pared 3 bases from V and 5 bases from J, leaving 17 bases between.

The V and J genes are TRBV5-1 and TRBJ1-3; maybe TRBD1 (6 bases). The germline V gene encodes CDR1 SGHRS and CDR2 YFSETQ. V dropped 4 bases and J dropped 4 bases, with 12 bases sitting between them. This CDR3 comprises 14 residues. The CDR3 DNA reads as TGCGCCAGCAGCCCGGGGGCGAACGGAAACACCATATATTTT. It codes for CASSPGANGNTIYF.

The rearrangement joins TRBV10-3 to TRBJ2-7; D gene unclear. This CDR3 is built from 14 residues. Trimming shortened V by 2 bases and J by 3 bases, and 11 bases separated the two germline ends. Germline V gives CDR1 ENHRY, CDR2 SYGVKD. CDR3 amino acids: CAISEGKTNYEQYF. In DNA form, the CDR3 reads TGTGCCATCAGTGAGGGGAAAACAAACTACGAGCAGTACTTC.

The genes are TRBV7-3 and TRBJ1-1; TRBD1 matches 9 bases. Germline V CDR1 and CDR2: SGHTA, FQGTGA. The CDR3 is 13 residues long. After removal of 5 bases from V and 9 bases from J, the junction contained 7 bases not matched to a gene. This chain's CDR3 is CASSPSGTGQAFF. The CDR3, as DNA: TGTGCCAGCAGCCCAAGTGGGACAGGGCAAGCTTTCTTT.

V is TRBV7-6 and J is TRBJ2-3, with D possibly called TRBD1 or TRBD2 (6 bases each). The CDR3 is 16 amino acids. Trimming shortened V by 1 base and J by 0 bases, and 11 bases separated the two germline ends. Germline assignment: CDR1 SGHVS and CDR2 FNYEAQ. The CDR3 loop is CASSLVGGSSTDTQYF. CDR3 coding DNA: TGTGCCAGCAGCTTAGTAGGGGGGTCAAGCACAGATACGCAGTATTTT.

The chain is built from TRBV18 and TRBJ2-3; D is possibly TRBD1 (5 bases). Germline assignment: CDR1 KGHSH and CDR2 LQKENI. The V and J ends lost 3 bases and 0 bases respectively, with 10 bases between them. The CDR3 covers 15 residues. The CDR3 reads CASSPGRGSTDTQYF. The CDR3 nucleotides read TGTGCCAGCTCACCGGGTAGGGGAAGCACAGATACGCAGTATTTT.

This clone was recorded a few times. The chain is built from TRBV5-1 and TRBJ2-7; weak D call: TRBD1 (6 bases). The germline V gene has CDR1 SGHRS and CDR2 YFSETQ. Trimming cost V 4 bases and J 2 bases, with 7 bases left between them. This CDR3 region has 12 residues. CDR3 residues: CASSGTTYEQYF. Here the CDR3 DNA reads TGCGCCAGCAGCGGGACAACCTACGAGCAGTACTTC.

In this sample, this clone turned up once. The rearrangement links TRBV2 to TRBJ1-1; 8 bases line up with TRBD1. V lost 10 bases to trimming and J lost 1 base; unmatched junction nucleotides: 8. CDR3 size: 14 residues. The germline V gene encodes CDR1 SNHLY and CDR2 FYNNEI. CDR3 sequence (DNA): TGTGCCACCCAGGGGGCTCCAGAGAACACTGAAGCTTTCTTT. As protein: CATQGAPENTEAFF.

The V gene is TRBV7-3, the J gene TRBJ2-2; 7 bases fit TRBD1. This CDR3 region has 16 residues. Per the germline V gene, CDR1 is SGHTA and CDR2 is FQGTGA. With V trimmed by 5 bases and J by 1 base, 7 bases remained unmatched. CDR3 region: CASSAPGTENTGELFF. In nucleotides, the CDR3 is TGTGCCAGCAGCGCTCCCGGGACAGAGAACACCGGGGAGCTGTTTTTT.

This clone was counted only a few times. The rearrangement uses TRBV4-1 and TRBJ1-2; a weak D match, TRBD1 (6 bases). CDR3 length: 15 residues. Trimming removed 0 bases at V and 5 bases at J, with 13 bases between. Germline V gives CDR1 MGHRA, CDR2 YSYEKL. The CDR3 nucleotides are TGCGCCAGCAGCCAAGATTCCACAGGGCAGTATGGCTACACCTTC. Its translation: CASSQDSTGQYGYTF.

The CDR3 sequence: CASSIWGNGYTF. The DNA of the CDR3 is TGTGCCAGTAGTATATGGGGGAATGGCTACACCTTC. V and J are TRBV19 and TRBJ1-2; D may be TRBD1 (5 bases). This CDR3 is built from 12 residues. The ends were cut back, 2 bases at V and 6 bases at J, with 7 bases in the middle. The V gene's germline CDR1 is LNHDA and CDR2 SQIVND (reference sequence).

The chain joins TRBV4-3 to TRBJ2-7; D is perhaps TRBD2 (6 bases). From germline, CDR1 is LGHNA and CDR2 YSLEER. V gave up 4 bases and J gave up 2 bases, with 18 bases separating them. The CDR3 spans 16 residues. CDR3 residues: CASSPGPGLTTYEQYF. The CDR3 nucleotides are TGCGCCAGCAGCCCCGGGCCGGGACTCACTACCTACGAGCAGTACTTC.

This chain uses TRBV6-5 with TRBJ2-7; no clear D. Germline CDR1 and CDR2: MNHEY and SVGAGI. This CDR3 region has 13 residues. Trimming took 4 bases from V and 1 from J, leaving 8 bases between them. The CDR3, as DNA: TGTGCCAGCAGTTTACACACTTCCTACGAGCAGTACTTC. This translates into CASSLHTSYEQYF.

The chain has TRBV6-5 and TRBJ1-2; 11 nucleotides align to TRBD1. The germline V gene encodes CDR1 MNHEY and CDR2 SVGAGI. The CDR3 is made up of 15 amino acids. Germline trimming cut 5 bases from V and 5 bases from J; bases unmatched to any gene: 7. For the CDR3, the DNA is TGTGCCAGCAGTCTGGAGGGACAGGGGGTGTATGGCTACACCTTC. The encoded protein is CASSLEGQGVYGYTF.

The chain joins TRBV4-1 to TRBJ1-2; D is perhaps TRBD1 (5 bases). In germline, CDR1 is MGHRA, CDR2 YSYEKL. V gave up 1 base and J gave up 4 bases, with 10 bases separating them. The length of the CDR3 is 14 residues. CDR3 sequence (DNA): TGCGCCAGCAGCCAAGGCAGGGTGTCCTATGGCTACACCTTC. Residues: CASSQGRVSYGYTF.

The chain couples TRBV5-8 to TRBJ2-5; D is possibly TRBD1 (6 bases). CDR3 size: 15 residues. CDR1 and CDR2 from the germline V gene are SGHTS and YDEGEE. The germline V and J ends were trimmed by 8 bases and 7 bases, with 24 bases remaining between them. This CDR3 is CASRPPGTFVWTQYF. In nucleotides, the CDR3 is TGTGCCAGTCGTCCACCCGGGACATTTGTATGGACCCAGTACTTC.

The chain is built from TRBV18 and TRBJ2-1; 7 bases align to TRBD2. There are 15 residues in the CDR3. The germline V gene encodes CDR1 KGHSH and CDR2 LQKENI. The V segment lost 0 bases and the J segment 3 bases; nucleotides outside the gene matches: 2. The CDR3: CASSPPRGSYNEQFF. The CDR3 nucleotides are TGTGCCAGCTCACCACCTCGCGGGAGCTACAATGAGCAGTTCTTC.

Points on this clone: The same CDR3 also results from other DNA sequences found in this sample. This chain links TRBV5-1 with TRBJ2-1; 11 bases are shared with TRBD1. This CDR3 is 16 amino acids long. V shed 4 bases and J 4 bases; nucleotides not matched to a gene: 7. Germline V gene data show CDR1 as SGHRS and CDR2 as YFSETQ. CDR3 sequence reads: CASSPTGTGGYNEQFF. The CDR3 DNA is TGCGCCAGCAGCCCCACCGGGACAGGGGGATACAATGAGCAGTTCTTC.

A single count supports this clone. V usage is TRBV28 and J usage is TRBJ2-7; D ambiguous. The CDR3 is 13 amino acids. Germline assignment: CDR1 MDHEN and CDR2 SYDVKM. V shed 4 bases and J shed 8 bases, with 15 bases lying between them. CDR3 nucleotide sequence: TGTGCCAGCAGTTATGGATCGGCGCGCCAGCAGTACTTC. Translated: CASSYGSARQQYF.